This record covers a single T cell receptor (beta chain). No antigen is known for it. This specimen belongs to a study of cytomegalovirus exposure and HLA in healthy donors. Whole-study context: The same platform used for the approximately 670 first-cohort repertoires was also used for the 95 to 150 validation repertoires, as a later analysis reported. Whole-study results and caveats: It was reported that the classifier diagnosed cytomegalovirus status with high specificity and sensitivity in both the original and validation cohorts. TCR beta chains numbering under 200 were designated cytomegalovirus-associated.

TCRdb's copy holds only in-frame clones and misses some; the assay was immunoSEQ multiplex PCR. The sample has roughly 60,000 clones, about 90% seen once. The V and J ends lost 0 bases and 4 bases, in that order; junction bases with no gene match: 12. In germline, CDR1 is KGHSH, CDR2 LQKENI. The CDR3 contains 18 residues. Material for sequencing was PBMCs. The TCR comes from a woman aged 18-30 years in good health and CMV-seronegative. The chain joins TRBV18 to TRBJ2-1, with 7 bases aligning to TRBD2. The CDR3 spells CASSPPPGEREGYNEQFF. The CDR3 nucleotides are TGTGCCAGCTCACCACCCCCGGGCGAAAGGGAGGGGTACAATGAGCAGTTCTTC.